A single sample gave rise to the 9 T cell receptor beta chains below, sequenced in a study of T cell responses to AZD1222 COVID-19 vaccine. Generated by immunoSEQ multiplex PCR, the TCRdb table keeps only in-frame clones and is missing some. In the table there are roughly 120,000 clones, approximately 85% of which are singletons. Sequenced here: peripheral blood, sampled on day 0 of AZD1222 vaccination. These receptors came from an adult in good health.

The rearrangement uses TRBV5-6 and TRBJ2-1, with 7 nucleotides matching TRBD2. There are 18 residues in the CDR3. V shed 0 bases, J shed 9 bases, and the junction held 18 bases outside the gene matches. Per the germline V gene, CDR1 is SGHDT and CDR2 is YYEEEE. For the CDR3, the DNA is TGTGCCAGCAGCTTGGCCCTATTCGGGGAGCGGGGTGGCGGTGAGCAGTTCTTC. It translates to CASSLALFGERGGGEQFF.

A single count supports this clone. This sequence joins TRBV28 and TRBJ2-7; TRBD1 is a possible D gene (5 bases). The CDR3 spans 12 residues. CDR1 is MDHEN, CDR2 SYDVKM, per germline. V lost 5 bases to trimming and J lost 4 bases, with 9 bases between them. The CDR3 loop reads CASSRTGYEQYF. The DNA for the CDR3 is TGTGCCAGCAGTCGTACAGGTTACGAGCAGTACTTC. The whole variable domain, remainder taken from reference TRBV28 and TRBJ2-7, is DVKVTQSSRYLVKRTGEKVFLECVQDMDHENMFWYRQDPGLGLRLIYFSYDVKMKEKGDIPEGYSVSREKKERFSLILESASTNQTSMYLCASSRTGYEQYFGPGTRLTVT.

The chain has TRBV2 and TRBJ2-1; D remains unclear. CDR1 and CDR2 from the germline V gene are SNHLY and FYNNEI. Trimming took off 4 bases at V and 0 bases at J, with 10 bases between the two ends. The CDR3 length is 15 residues. CDR3 sequence: CASSVGEPSYNEQFF. The CDR3 nucleotides read TGTGCCAGCAGTGTTGGTGAGCCCTCCTACAATGAGCAGTTCTTC.

The rearrangement uses TRBV5-6 and TRBJ1-2; the match to TRBD1 covers 7 bases. The CDR3 extends over 15 amino acids. V was pared by 2 bases and J by 4 bases, with 8 bases of the junction left unmatched. Germline V gene lookup returns CDR1 SGHDT and CDR2 YYEEEE. DNA of the CDR3: TGTGCCAGCAGCTTCGGACAGGAGGCAGGCTATGGCTACACCTTC. Translation: CASSFGQEAGYGYTF.

The gene calls are TRBV7-2 and TRBJ2-1, with a tentative D call TRBD2 (7 bases). The CDR3 has 16 amino acids. The germline V gene encodes CDR1 SGHTA and CDR2 FQGNSA. V was pared by 5 bases and J by 3 bases, with 17 bases between. CDR3 protein: CASSPQGGGHYNEQFF. CDR3 bases: TGTGCCAGCAGCCCCCAGGGCGGGGGACACTACAATGAGCAGTTCTTC.

The rearrangement uses TRBV7-2 and TRBJ1-5, with 11 bases that match TRBD1. This CDR3 is built from 15 residues. Per germline, CDR1 SGHTA and CDR2 FQGNSA. Trimming at V came to 1 base and at J to 7 bases, leaving 3 bases not matched to a gene. The CDR3: CASSLVGTGGQPQHF. The CDR3 nucleotides read TGTGCCAGCAGCTTAGTTGGGACAGGGGGACAGCCCCAGCATTTT. The full variable domain, in which reference TRBV7-2 and TRBJ1-5 provide the parts outside the CDR3, is GAGVSQSPSNKVTEKGKDVELRCDPISGHTALYWYRQSLGQGLEFLIYFQGNSAPDKSGLPSDRFSAERTGGSVSTLTIQRTQQEDSAVYLCASSLVGTGGQPQHFGDGTRLSIL.

The chain's CDR3 is CASARQRDLRNEQFF. DNA for the CDR3: TGTGCCAGCGCCCGGCAGAGGGATTTACGAAATGAGCAGTTCTTC. This chain joins TRBV6-5 and TRBJ2-1, with D possibly being TRBD2 (5 bases). The CDR3 consists of 15 residues. Germline CDR1 is MNHEY and CDR2 is SVGAGI. Deletions cut 8 bases from V and 7 bases from J, with 21 bases between.

The chain is built from TRBV6-1 and TRBJ1-6; a possible D gene is TRBD1 (5 bases). Germline V CDR1 and CDR2: MNHNS, SASEGT. The V gene lost 4 bases and the J gene lost 6 bases, with 19 bases spanning the gap. This CDR3 is built from 17 residues. The CDR3 loop is CASSVRGVGLLNSPLHF. The CDR3 nucleotides are TGTGCCAGCAGTGTACGGGGGGTGGGCTTACTTAATTCACCCCTCCACTTT.

In its sample, this clone was seen many times. The rearrangement joins TRBV29-1 to TRBJ2-7; D gene uncertain. CDR1 and CDR2 from the germline V gene are SQVTM and ANQGSEA. V was trimmed by 4 bases and J by 4 bases, leaving 11 bases between them. This CDR3 spans 12 amino acids. CDR3 in DNA: TGCAGCGTTGGACGGGCCGGGTACGAGCAGTACTTC. Its protein is CSVGRAGYEQYF.